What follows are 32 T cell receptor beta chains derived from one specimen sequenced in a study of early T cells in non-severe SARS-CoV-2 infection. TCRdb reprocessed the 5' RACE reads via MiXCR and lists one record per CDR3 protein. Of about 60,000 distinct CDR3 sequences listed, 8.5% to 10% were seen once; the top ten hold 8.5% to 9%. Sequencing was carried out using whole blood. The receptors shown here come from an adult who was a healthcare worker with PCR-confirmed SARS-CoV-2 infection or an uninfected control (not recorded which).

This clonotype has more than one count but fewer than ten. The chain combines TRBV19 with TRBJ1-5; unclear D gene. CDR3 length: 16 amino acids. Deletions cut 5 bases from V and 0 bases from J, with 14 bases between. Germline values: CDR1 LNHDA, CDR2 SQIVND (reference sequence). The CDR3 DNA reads TGTGCCAGTAGTGCCGTCTCCGGACCTAGCAATCAGCCCCAGCATTTT. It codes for CASSAVSGPSNQPQHF.

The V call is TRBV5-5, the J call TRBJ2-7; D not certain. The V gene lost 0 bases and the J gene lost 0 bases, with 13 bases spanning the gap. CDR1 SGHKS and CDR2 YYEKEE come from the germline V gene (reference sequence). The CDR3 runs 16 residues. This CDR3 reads CASSLVLRTSSYEQYF. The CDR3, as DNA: TGTGCCAGCAGCTTGGTGTTGCGCACAAGCTCCTACGAGCAGTACTTC.

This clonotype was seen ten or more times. The CDR3 spells CASSLLQGNTIYF. CDR3 nucleotide sequence: TGTGCCAGCAGTCTCTTACAGGGAAACACCATATATTTT. The rearrangement uses TRBV6-6 and TRBJ1-3, with unresolved D. V was clipped by 5 bases and J by 4 bases, with 9 bases between them. CDR1 and CDR2 from the germline V gene are MNHNY and SVGAGI (reference sequence). The length of the CDR3 is 13 residues.

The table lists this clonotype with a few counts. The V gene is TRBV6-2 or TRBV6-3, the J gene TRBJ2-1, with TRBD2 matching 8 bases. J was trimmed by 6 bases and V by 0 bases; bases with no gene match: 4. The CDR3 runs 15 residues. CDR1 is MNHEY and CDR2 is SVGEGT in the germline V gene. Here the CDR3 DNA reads TGTGCCAGCAGTTACTCGCGAGCGGGAGCCAATGAGCAGTTCTTC. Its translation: CASSYSRAGANEQFF.

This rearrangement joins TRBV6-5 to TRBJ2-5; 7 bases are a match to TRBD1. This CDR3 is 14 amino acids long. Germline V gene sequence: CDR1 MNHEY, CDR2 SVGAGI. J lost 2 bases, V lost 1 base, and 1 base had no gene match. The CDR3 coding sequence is TGTGCCAGCAGTTACTGGGGACAGCAAGAGACCCAGTACTTC. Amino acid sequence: CASSYWGQQETQYF.

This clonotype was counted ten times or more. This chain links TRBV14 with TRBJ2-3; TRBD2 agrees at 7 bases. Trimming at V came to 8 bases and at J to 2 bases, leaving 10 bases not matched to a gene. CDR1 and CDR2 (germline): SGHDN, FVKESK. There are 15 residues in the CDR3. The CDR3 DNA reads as TGTGCCAGCGGCTATACGGGAGGAGTCACAGATACGCAGTATTTT. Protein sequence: CASGYTGGVTDTQYF.

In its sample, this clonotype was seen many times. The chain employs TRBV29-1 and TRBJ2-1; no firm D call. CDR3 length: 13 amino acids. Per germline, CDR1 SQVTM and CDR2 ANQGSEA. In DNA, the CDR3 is TGCAGTGAGACCGGGCCTAGTGGTAATGAGCAGTTCTTC. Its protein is CSETGPSGNEQFF.

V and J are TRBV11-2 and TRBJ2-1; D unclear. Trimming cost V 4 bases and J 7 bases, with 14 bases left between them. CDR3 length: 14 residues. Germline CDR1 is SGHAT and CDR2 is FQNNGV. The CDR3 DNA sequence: TGTGCCAGCAGCTCCTCCGCAACGTTGAATGAGCAGTTCTTC. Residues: CASSSSATLNEQFF.

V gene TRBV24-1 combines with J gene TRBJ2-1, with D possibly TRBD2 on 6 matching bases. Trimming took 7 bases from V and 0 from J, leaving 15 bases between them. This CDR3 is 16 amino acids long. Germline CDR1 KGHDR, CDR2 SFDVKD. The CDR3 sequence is CATRHRDFHSYNEQFF. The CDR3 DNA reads TGTGCCACCAGGCACCGGGACTTCCACTCCTACAATGAGCAGTTCTTC.

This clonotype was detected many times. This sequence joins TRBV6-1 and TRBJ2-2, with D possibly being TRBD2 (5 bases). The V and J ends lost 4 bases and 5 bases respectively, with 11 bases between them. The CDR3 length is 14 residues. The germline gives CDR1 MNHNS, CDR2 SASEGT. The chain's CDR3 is CASSVLLGTGELFF. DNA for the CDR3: TGTGCCAGCAGTGTTTTACTAGGAACCGGGGAGCTGTTTTTT.

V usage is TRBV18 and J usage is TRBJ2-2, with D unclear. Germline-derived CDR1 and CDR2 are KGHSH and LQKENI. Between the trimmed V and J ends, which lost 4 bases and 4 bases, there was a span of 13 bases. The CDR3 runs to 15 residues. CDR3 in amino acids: CASSLLDLITGELFF. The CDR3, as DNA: TGTGCCAGCTCACTCTTGGACCTGATCACCGGGGAGCTGTTTTTT.

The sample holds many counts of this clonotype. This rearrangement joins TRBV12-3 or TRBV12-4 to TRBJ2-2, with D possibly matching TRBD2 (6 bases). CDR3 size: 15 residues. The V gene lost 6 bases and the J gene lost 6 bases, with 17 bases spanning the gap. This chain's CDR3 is CASRPLSEGSGELFF. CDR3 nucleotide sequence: TGTGCCAGCAGGCCCCTCTCGGAGGGATCCGGGGAGCTGTTTTTT.

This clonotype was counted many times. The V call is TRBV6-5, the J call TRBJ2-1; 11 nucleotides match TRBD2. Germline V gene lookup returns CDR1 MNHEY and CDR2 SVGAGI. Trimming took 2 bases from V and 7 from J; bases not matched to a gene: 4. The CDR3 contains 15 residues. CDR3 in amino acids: CASSYGSSGRNEQFF. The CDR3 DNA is TGTGCCAGCAGTTACGGTTCTAGCGGGAGGAATGAGCAGTTCTTC.

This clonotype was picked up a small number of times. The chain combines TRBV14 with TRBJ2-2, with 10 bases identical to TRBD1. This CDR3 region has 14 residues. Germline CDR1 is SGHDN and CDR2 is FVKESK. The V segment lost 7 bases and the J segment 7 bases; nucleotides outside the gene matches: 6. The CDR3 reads CASKRQGAGGELFF. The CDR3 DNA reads TGTGCCAGCAAACGACAGGGGGCCGGCGGGGAGCTGTTTTTT.

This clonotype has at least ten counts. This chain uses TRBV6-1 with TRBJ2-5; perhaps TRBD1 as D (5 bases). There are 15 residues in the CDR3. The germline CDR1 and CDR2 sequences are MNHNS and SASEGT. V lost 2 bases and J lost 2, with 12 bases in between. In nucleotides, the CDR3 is TGTGCCAGCAGTGAATTTGGGGCAGTACAAGAGACCCAGTACTTC. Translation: CASSEFGAVQETQYF.

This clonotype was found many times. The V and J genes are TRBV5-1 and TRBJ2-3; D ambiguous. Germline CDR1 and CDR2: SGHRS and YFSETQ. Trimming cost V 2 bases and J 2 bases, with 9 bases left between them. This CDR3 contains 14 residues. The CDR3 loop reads CASSFRQDTDTQYF. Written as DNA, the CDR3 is TGCGCCAGCAGCTTCCGGCAGGACACAGATACGCAGTATTTT.

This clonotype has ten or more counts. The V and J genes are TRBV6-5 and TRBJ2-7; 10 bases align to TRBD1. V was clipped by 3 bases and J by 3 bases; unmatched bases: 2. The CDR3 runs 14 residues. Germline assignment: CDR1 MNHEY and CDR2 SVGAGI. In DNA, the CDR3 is TGTGCCAGCAGTTATGGGACAGGGGTCTACGAGCAGTACTTC. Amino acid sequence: CASSYGTGVYEQYF.

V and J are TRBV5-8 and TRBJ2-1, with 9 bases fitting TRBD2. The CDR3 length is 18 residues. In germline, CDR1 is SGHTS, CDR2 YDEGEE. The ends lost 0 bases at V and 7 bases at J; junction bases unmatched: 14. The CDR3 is CASSLVIIAGVSRNEQFF. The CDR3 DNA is TGTGCCAGCAGCTTGGTGATAATAGCGGGAGTGTCCCGGAATGAGCAGTTCTTC.

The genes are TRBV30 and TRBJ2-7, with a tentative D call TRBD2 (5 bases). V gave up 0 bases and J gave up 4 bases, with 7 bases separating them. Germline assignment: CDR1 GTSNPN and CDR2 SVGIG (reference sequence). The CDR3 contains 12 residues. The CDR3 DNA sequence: TGTGCCTGGAGTGTTTCGGGGTACGAGCAGTACTTC. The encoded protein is CAWSVSGYEQYF.

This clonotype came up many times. CDR3 sequence reads: CAWKRTGSGYEQYF. CDR3 nucleotides: TGTGCCTGGAAGAGGACAGGGAGTGGATACGAGCAGTACTTC. The chain recombines TRBV30 with TRBJ2-7, with 8 bases fitting TRBD1. The CDR3 loop spans 14 amino acids. Germline trimming cut 4 bases from V and 4 bases from J; bases unmatched to any gene: 9. Germline V gene lookup returns CDR1 GTSNPN and CDR2 SVGIG (reference sequence). The full variable domain, completed using reference TRBV30 and TRBJ2-7, is SQTIHQWPATLVQPVGSPLSLECTVEGTSNPNLYWYRQAAGRGLQLLFYSVGIGQISSEVPQNLSASRPQDRQFILSSKKLLLSDSGFYLCAWKRTGSGYEQYFGPGTRLTVT.

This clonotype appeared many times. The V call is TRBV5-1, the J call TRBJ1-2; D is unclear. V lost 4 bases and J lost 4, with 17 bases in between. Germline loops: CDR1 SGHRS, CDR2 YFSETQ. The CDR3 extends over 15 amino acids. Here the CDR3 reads CASSGAGSGSYGYTF. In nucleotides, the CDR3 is TGCGCCAGCAGCGGAGCTGGATCGGGATCCTATGGCTACACCTTC. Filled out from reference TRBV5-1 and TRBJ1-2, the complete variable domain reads KAGVTQTPRYLIKTRGQQVTLSCSPISGHRSVSWYQQTPGQGLQFLFEYFSETQRNKGNFPGRFSGRQFSNSRSEMNVSTLELGDSALYLCASSGAGSGSYGYTFGSGTRLTVV.

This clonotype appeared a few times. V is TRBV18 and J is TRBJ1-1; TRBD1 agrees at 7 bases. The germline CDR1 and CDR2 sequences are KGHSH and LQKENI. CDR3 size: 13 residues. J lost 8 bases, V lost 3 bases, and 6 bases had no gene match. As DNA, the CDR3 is TGTGCCAGCTCACCGACCGGGACAGTAGAAGCTTTCTTT. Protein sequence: CASSPTGTVEAFF.

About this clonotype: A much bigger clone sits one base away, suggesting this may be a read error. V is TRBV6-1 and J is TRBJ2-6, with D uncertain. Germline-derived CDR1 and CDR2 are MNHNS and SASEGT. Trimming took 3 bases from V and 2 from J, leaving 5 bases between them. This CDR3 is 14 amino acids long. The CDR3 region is CASSEYTGANVLTF. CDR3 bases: TGTGCCAGCAGTGAGTACACTGGGGCCAACGTCCTGACTTTC.

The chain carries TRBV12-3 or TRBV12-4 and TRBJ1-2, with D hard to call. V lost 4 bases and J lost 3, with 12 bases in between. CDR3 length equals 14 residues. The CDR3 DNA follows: TGTGCCAGCAGTTCAGCCGCGGATCACTATGGCTACACCTTC. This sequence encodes CASSSAADHYGYTF.

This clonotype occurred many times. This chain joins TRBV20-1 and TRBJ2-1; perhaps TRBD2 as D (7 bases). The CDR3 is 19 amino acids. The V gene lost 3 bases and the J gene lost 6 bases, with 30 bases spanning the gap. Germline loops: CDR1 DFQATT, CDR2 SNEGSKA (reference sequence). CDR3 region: CSARDPAGAGFLLSNEQFF. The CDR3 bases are TGCAGTGCTAGGGACCCTGCGGGGGCGGGGTTTCTCCTAAGCAATGAGCAGTTCTTC.

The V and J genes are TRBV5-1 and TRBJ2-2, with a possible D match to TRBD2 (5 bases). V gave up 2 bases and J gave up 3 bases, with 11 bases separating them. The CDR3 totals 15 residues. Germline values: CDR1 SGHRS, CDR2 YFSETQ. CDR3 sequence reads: CASSLDYSYTGELFF. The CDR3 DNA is TGCGCCAGCAGCTTAGACTACTCCTACACCGGGGAGCTGTTTTTT.

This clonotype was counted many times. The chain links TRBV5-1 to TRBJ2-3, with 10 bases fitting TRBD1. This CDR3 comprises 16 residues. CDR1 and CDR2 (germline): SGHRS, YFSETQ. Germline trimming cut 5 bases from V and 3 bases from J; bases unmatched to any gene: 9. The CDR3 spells CASRTGTGEGTDTQYF. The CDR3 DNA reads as TGCGCCAGCAGGACCGGGACAGGGGAAGGGACAGATACGCAGTATTTT.

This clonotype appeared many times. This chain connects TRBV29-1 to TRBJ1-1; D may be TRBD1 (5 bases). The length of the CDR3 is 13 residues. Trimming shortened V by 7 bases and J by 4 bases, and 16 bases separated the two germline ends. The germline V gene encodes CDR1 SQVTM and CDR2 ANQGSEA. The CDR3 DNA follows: TGCAGCGCAAGCCGGGGGATTGGCACTGAAGCTTTCTTT. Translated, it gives CSASRGIGTEAFF.

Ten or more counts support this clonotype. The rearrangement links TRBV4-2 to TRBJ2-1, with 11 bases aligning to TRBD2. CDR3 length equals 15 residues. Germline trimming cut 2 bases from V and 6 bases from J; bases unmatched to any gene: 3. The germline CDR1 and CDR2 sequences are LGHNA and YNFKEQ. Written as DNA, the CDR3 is TGTGCCAGCAGCCAAAATAGCGGGAGGGCCAATGAGCAGTTCTTC. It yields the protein CASSQNSGRANEQFF.

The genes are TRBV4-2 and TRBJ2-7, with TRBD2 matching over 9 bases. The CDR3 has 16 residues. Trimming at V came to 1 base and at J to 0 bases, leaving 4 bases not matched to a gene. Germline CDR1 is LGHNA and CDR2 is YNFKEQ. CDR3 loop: CASSQVPAGGSYEQYF. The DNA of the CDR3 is TGTGCCAGCAGCCAAGTCCCAGCGGGAGGCTCCTACGAGCAGTACTTC.

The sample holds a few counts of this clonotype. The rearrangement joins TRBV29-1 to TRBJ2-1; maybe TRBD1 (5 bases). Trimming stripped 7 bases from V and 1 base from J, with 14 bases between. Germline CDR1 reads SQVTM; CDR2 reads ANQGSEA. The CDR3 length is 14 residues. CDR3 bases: TGCAGCGCCCCAGCCCAGGGATCCTACAATGAGCAGTTCTTC. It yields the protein CSAPAQGSYNEQFF.

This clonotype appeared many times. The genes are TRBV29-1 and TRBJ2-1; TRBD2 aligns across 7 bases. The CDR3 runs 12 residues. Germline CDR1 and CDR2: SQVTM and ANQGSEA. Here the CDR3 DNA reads TGCAGTGGGCGTTTGCGGGGGTATGAGCAGTTCTTC. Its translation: CSGRLRGYEQFF.